Below are 21 T cell receptor beta chains sequenced from a single sample in a study of technical replicates of blood from four donors. Clones were read by immunoSEQ multiplex PCR, and TCRdb kept only the in-frame ones, dropping some. The table includes roughly 85,000 clones, approximately 95% detected once. Sequencing was carried out using T cells isolated from PBMCs. Source of these receptors: a human donor in good health.

The chain joins TRBV29-1 to TRBJ2-2, with a possible D match to TRBD1 (7 bases). Looked up from germline, CDR1 is SQVTM and CDR2 is ANQGSEA. The CDR3 totals 13 residues. Deletions cut 4 bases from V and 7 bases from J, with 13 bases between. CDR3 in DNA: TGCAGCGTTGGTGACAGGGAGGACGGGGAGCTGTTTTTT. It yields the protein CSVGDREDGELFF.

The chain combines TRBV28 with TRBJ1-4; D might be TRBD1 (5 bases). CDR1 is MDHEN, CDR2 SYDVKM, per germline. Between the trimmed V and J ends, which lost 3 bases and 5 bases, there was a span of 10 bases. The CDR3 extends over 14 amino acids. CDR3 nucleotides: TGTGCCAGCAGTTTGCGGGGGGTAAATGAAAAACTGTTTTTT. Its translation: CASSLRGVNEKLFF. Drawing the rest from reference TRBV28 and TRBJ1-4, the complete variable domain is DVKVTQSSRYLVKRTGEKVFLECVQDMDHENMFWYRQDPGLGLRLIYFSYDVKMKEKGDIPEGYSVSREKKERFSLILESASTNQTSMYLCASSLRGVNEKLFFGSGTQLSVL.

This chain joins TRBV19 and TRBJ1-1, with D unresolved. Germline CDR1 and CDR2: LNHDA and SQIVND (reference sequence). V was cut by 0 bases and J by 8 bases, with 7 bases left in between. This CDR3 spans 12 amino acids. The CDR3 DNA follows: TGTGCCAGTAGTATAGAGGGAGTGGAAGCTTTCTTT. It encodes CASSIEGVEAFF.

This clone has a handful of counts. CDR3: CASSLGTAIGGMNTEAFF. The CDR3 DNA reads as TGTGCCAGCTCACTAGGGACAGCGATAGGGGGCATGAACACTGAAGCTTTCTTT. This sequence joins TRBV18 and TRBJ1-1; 7 nucleotides align to TRBD1. This CDR3 is built from 18 residues. CDR1 is KGHSH, CDR2 LQKENI, per germline. The V and J ends lost 4 bases and 0 bases, in that order; junction bases with no gene match: 14.

The chain recombines TRBV14 with TRBJ2-7; 12 bases match TRBD2. Germline trimming cut 3 bases from V and 2 bases from J; bases unmatched to any gene: 2. This CDR3 region has 15 residues. Per germline, CDR1 SGHDN and CDR2 FVKESK. The CDR3 here is CASSHRTSGAYEQYF. The CDR3 coding sequence is TGTGCCAGCAGCCACAGGACTAGCGGGGCCTACGAGCAGTACTTC.

The genes are TRBV9 and TRBJ2-7, with D possibly being TRBD2 (5 bases). Germline CDR1 SGDLS, CDR2 YYNGEE. This CDR3 contains 19 residues. Trimming pared 5 bases from V and 3 bases from J, leaving 30 bases between. The CDR3 protein is CASRRTFYFRTEFRYEQYF. DNA for the CDR3: TGTGCCAGCAGGCGTACCTTCTATTTCCGGACTGAATTTCGCTACGAGCAGTACTTC.

The V gene is TRBV7-9, the J gene TRBJ1-2; D uncertain. With 0 bases removed from V and 1 base from J, the gap between germline ends came to 6 bases. The CDR3 is 14 residues long. Germline V lookup: CDR1 SEHNR, CDR2 FQNEAQ (reference sequence). CDR3 bases: TGTGCCAGCAGCTTAGCCGGAGATAACTATGGCTACACCTTC. Translating it yields CASSLAGDNYGYTF.

To note about this clone: A junction end diverges from the germline sequence, so it may reflect a read error. The chain is built from TRBV29-1 and TRBJ2-7; 9 bases agree with TRBD1. The germline CDR1 and CDR2 sequences are SQVTM and ANQGSEA. CDR3 length: 12 residues. Here the CDR3 reads CSVAQGAIEQYF. The CDR3 bases are TGCAGTGTTGCACAGGGGGCGATCGAGCAGTACTTC.

This chain links TRBV30 with TRBJ2-1; D remains ambiguous. This CDR3 region has 11 residues. Germline V gene lookup returns CDR1 GTSNPN and CDR2 SVGIG (reference sequence). Trimming shortened V by 2 bases and J by 7 bases, and 6 bases separated the two germline ends. CDR3 nucleotides: TGTGCCTGGAGTTTACAGAATGAGCAGTTCTTC. Encoded protein: CAWSLQNEQFF.

This chain joins TRBV12-5 and TRBJ1-6; D call uncertain. CDR1 and CDR2 (germline): LGHNT, FRNRAP. V lost 7 bases to trimming and J lost 10 bases, with 20 bases between them. The CDR3 is 15 residues long. Written as DNA, the CDR3 is TGTGCTAGTGTCCCCGGGGATCCAGTGGGATCACCCCTCCACTTT. Its translation is CASVPGDPVGSPLHF.

The rearrangement joins TRBV27 to TRBJ1-3; TRBD1 is a possible D gene (6 bases). Trimming removed 9 bases from V and 2 bases from J, with 17 bases in between. Per the germline V gene, CDR1 is MNHEY and CDR2 is SMNVEV (reference sequence). The CDR3 covers 15 residues. CDR3 region: CARVECEGAGNTIYF. The CDR3 DNA is TGTGCCAGGGTTGAATGCGAGGGGGCTGGAAACACCATATATTTT.

J is TRBJ1-3 and V is TRBV19; 8 bases align to TRBD1. Germline V CDR1 and CDR2: LNHDA, SQIVND (reference sequence). The CDR3 runs 14 residues. V lost 7 bases, J lost 5 bases, and 7 bases stayed unmatched. CDR3 DNA: TGTGCCAGTAACCCGACAGGGGAGCGAAACACCATATATTTT. Protein sequence: CASNPTGERNTIYF.

The V call is TRBV28, the J call TRBJ2-7; D is perhaps TRBD2 (6 bases). CDR1 and CDR2 from the germline V gene are MDHEN and SYDVKM. The CDR3 runs 15 residues. V dropped 4 bases and J dropped 0 bases, with 13 bases sitting between them. CDR3 in amino acids: CASSSEGTSSYEQYF. Written as DNA, the CDR3 is TGTGCCAGCAGTTCAGAGGGGACTTCCTCCTACGAGCAGTACTTC.

This clone was seen a single time. V usage is TRBV7-3 and J usage is TRBJ1-2, with 11 positions matching TRBD1. The CDR3 covers 17 residues. In germline, CDR1 is SGHTA, CDR2 FQGTGA. V lost 2 bases, J lost 4 bases, and 9 bases stayed unmatched. The CDR3 coding sequence is TGTGCCAGCAGCTTAGGGGACAGGGGGTCCTCCCTCTATGGCTACACCTTC. Its protein is CASSLGDRGSSLYGYTF.

The J gene is TRBJ2-7, the V gene TRBV29-1; D is possibly TRBD2 (5 bases). This CDR3 has 13 amino acids. Per the germline V gene, CDR1 is SQVTM and CDR2 is ANQGSEA. V was pared by 6 bases and J by 0 bases, with 12 bases between. As DNA, the CDR3 is TGCAGCGTAGCGGACGTTGCCTCCTACGAGCAGTACTTC. This gives the protein CSVADVASYEQYF.

The chain links TRBV11-3 to TRBJ2-1, with 15 nucleotides matching TRBD2. CDR1 and CDR2 from the germline V gene are SGHNT and YENEEA. J was trimmed by 1 base and V by 5 bases; bases with no gene match: 9. The CDR3 is 19 residues long. The CDR3 sequence is CASSRTSGGADGSYNEQFF. The CDR3 DNA sequence: TGTGCCAGCAGCAGGACTAGCGGGGGGGCCGATGGGTCCTACAATGAGCAGTTCTTC.

This chain connects TRBV18 to TRBJ1-5, with D possibly TRBD1 on 5 matching bases. The V and J ends lost 3 bases and 3 bases respectively, with 12 bases between them. CDR3 length: 15 amino acids. Per the germline V gene, CDR1 is KGHSH and CDR2 is LQKENI. The chain's CDR3 is CASSPFDSLNQPQHF. The CDR3 DNA sequence: TGTGCCAGCTCACCCTTTGACAGTCTCAATCAGCCCCAGCATTTT.

The chain couples TRBV19 to TRBJ2-1; 15 bases map to TRBD2. CDR3 length equals 15 residues. CDR1 is LNHDA, CDR2 SQIVND, per germline (reference sequence). Trimming removed 4 bases from V and 7 bases from J; junction bases left unmatched: 2. CDR3 sequence: CASSTGTSGGNEQFF. The CDR3 DNA is TGTGCCAGTAGTACGGGGACTAGCGGGGGGAATGAGCAGTTCTTC.

The J gene is TRBJ2-3, the V gene TRBV9; possibly TRBD2 for D (6 bases). CDR1 SGDLS and CDR2 YYNGEE come from the germline V gene. The CDR3 is 18 residues long. V lost 0 bases to trimming and J lost 2 bases, with 19 bases between them. CDR3 region: CASSVGISGAPHTDTQYF. The CDR3 DNA reads TGTGCCAGCAGCGTAGGAATTAGCGGAGCCCCTCACACAGATACGCAGTATTTT.

The sample holds one count of this clone. The chain recombines TRBV11-2 with TRBJ2-7; 9 bases align to TRBD1. CDR1 is SGHAT, CDR2 FQNNGV, per germline. J was trimmed by 0 bases and V by 3 bases; bases with no gene match: 6. The CDR3 contains 16 residues. In DNA form, the CDR3 reads TGTGCCAGCAGCTTCGGACAGGGGACGGTCTCCTACGAGCAGTACTTC. This encodes CASSFGQGTVSYEQYF.

V usage is TRBV29-1 and J usage is TRBJ1-1, with D possibly matching TRBD1 (6 bases). The CDR3 runs to 13 residues. Looked up from germline, CDR1 is SQVTM and CDR2 is ANQGSEA. V was pared by 4 bases and J by 7 bases, with 16 bases between. CDR3: CSVAVWGGGEAFF. As DNA, the CDR3 is TGCAGCGTTGCTGTTTGGGGGGGCGGTGAAGCTTTCTTT.